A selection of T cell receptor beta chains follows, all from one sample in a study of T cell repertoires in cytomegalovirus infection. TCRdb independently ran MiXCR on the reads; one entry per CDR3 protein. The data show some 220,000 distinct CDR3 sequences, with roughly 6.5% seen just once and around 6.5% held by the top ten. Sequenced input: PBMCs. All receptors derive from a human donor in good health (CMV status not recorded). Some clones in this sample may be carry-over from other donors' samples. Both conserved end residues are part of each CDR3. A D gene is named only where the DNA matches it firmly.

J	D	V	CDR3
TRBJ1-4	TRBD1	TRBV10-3	CAISPTGGDEKLFF
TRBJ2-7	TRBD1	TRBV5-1	CASREDPPGQGAREQYF
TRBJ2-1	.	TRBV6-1	CASSWGPYNEQFF
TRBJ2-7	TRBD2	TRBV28	CASSFSGAYEQYF
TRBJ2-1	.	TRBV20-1	CSARTTGLGNEQFF
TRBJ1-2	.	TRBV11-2	CASSLQDGDYTF
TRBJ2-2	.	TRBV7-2	CASSARSSNTGELFF
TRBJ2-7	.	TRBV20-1	CSAYRDGTYEQYF
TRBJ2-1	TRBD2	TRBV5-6	CASSSLSGAEHNEQFF
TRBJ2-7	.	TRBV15	CATSREGQNEQYF
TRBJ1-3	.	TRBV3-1	CASSPPGATLSGNTIYF
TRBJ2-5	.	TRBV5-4	CASSLKEETQYF
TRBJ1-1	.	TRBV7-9	CASGGREEDTEAFF
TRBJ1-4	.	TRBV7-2	CASSPDRQTNEKLFF
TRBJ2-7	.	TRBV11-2	CASSFTDTSYEQYF
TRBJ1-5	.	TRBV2	CASSEAEGRPVGNQPQHF
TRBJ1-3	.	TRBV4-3	CASSQVPGAGNTIYF
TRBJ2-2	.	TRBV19	CASSIGRDHPGELFF
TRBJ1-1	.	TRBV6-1	CASSVSPRRNTEAFF
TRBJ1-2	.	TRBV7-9	CASSPRGAAGYGYTF
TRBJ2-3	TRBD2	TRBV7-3	CASSREGQRGGLDTQYF
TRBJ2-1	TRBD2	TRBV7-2	CASNLAGGSNEQFF
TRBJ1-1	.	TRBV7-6	CASSLVAAEAFF
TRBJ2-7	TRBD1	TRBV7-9	CASSPLGQFNYEQYF
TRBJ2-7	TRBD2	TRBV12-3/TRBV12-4	CASSFFPLGTSDKNEQYF
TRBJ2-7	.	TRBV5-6	CASSLWGFTYEQYF
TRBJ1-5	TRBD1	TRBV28	CASIRTGEHQPQHF
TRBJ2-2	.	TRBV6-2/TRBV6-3	CASSYSKGDWYAELFF
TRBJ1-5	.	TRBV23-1	CAPSGGSTDSNQPQHF
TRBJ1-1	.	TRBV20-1	CSAPTGFNTEAFF
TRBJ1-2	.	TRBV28	CASSPDRNNYGYTF
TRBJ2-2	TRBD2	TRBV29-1	CSVGGGAGELFF
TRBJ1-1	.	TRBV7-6	CASSMDRNTEAFF
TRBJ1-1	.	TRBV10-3	CAISASDLDTEAFF
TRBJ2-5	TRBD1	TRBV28	CASSFPTGETQYF
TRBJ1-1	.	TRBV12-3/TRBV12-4	CASSRVQRGTEAFF
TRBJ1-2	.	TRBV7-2	CASSLLSRDTENYGYTF
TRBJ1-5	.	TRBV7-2	CASSLSGAGGRQPQHF
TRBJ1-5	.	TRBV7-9	CASSLEAQPQHF
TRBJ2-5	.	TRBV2	CASSRRDGTQYF
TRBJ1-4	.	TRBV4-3	CASSQDLVRQWNEKLFF
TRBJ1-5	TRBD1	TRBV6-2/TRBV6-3	CASNVNTGESNQPQHF
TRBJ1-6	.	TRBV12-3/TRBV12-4	CASSFQGISLHF
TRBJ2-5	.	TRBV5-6	CASSFRALKLRETQYF
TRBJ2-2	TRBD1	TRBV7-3	CASSLTNGQGRNAGELFF
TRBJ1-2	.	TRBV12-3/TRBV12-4	CASSPTGDLNYGYTF
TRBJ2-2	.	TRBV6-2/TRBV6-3	CASNTQHRNTGELFF
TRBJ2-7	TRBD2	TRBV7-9	CASSRSTSGGLYEQYF
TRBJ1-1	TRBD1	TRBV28	CASSFGPGQVRTEAFF